This T cell receptor (beta chain) came from a study of T cell clonality in common variable immunodeficiency. General study results and limits: Common variable immunodeficiency TCR beta sequences reportedly had fewer deletions and N-nucleotide insertions. T cell subpopulation sequencing would be needed to explain CVID clonality. CVID patient heterogeneity limited repertoire-clinical complication correlations.

V was pared by 4 bases and J by 2 bases, with 5 bases of the junction left unmatched. Per the germline V gene, CDR1 is MNHNS and CDR2 is SASEGT. The CDR3 is 16 amino acids. This clone was detected many times. Its specificity is not known. The read is 3 residues too short to cover the CDR3 end, so that end is filled in from the germline J gene. Equal genomic DNA amounts from CVID and control samples were sequenced. Only in-frame clones appear in the TCRdb table, and some are missing; sequencing was by immunoSEQ multiplex PCR. Observed in the sample are 35,000 to 45,000 clones, none of them singletons. Specimen: peripheral blood mononuclear cells. The rearrangement links TRBV6-1 to TRBJ2-3, with 11 bases matching TRBD2. This clonotype originated in a person aged 18-70 years in good health. The CDR3 loop reads CASSGRLAGSTDTQYF. The covered CDR3 bases are TGTGCCAGCAGTGGACGACTAGCGGGATCCACAGATACG.